The 28 T cell receptor beta chains below come from one sample, sequenced in a study of Graves' ophthalmopathy and Graves' hyperthyroidism. Amplified TCR beta CDR3 regions were obtained using RNA transcripts as template. HTBI primers were employed in first-round RT-PCR, then a second-round multiplex PCR followed. Each CDR3 protein gets one entry after TCRdb re-called the multiplex PCR reads with MiXCR. The sample records 200,000 to 250,000 distinct CDR3 sequences, 45% to 55% being singletons. The material sequenced was peripheral blood. These receptors were taken from an adult man with Graves' ophthalmopathy.

For the CDR3, the DNA is TGTGCCACCAGTGATACAAAGCCCGGGAACCCTAATGAAAAACTGTTTTTT. Its protein product is CATSDTKPGNPNEKLFF. The rearrangement uses TRBV24-1 and TRBJ1-4; unclear D gene. Germline lookup yields CDR1 KGHDR and CDR2 SFDVKD. V gave up 3 bases and J gave up 3 bases, with 16 bases separating them. CDR3 size: 17 residues.

This chain uses TRBV19 with TRBJ2-7; 12 bases are shared with TRBD2. The CDR3 is 15 amino acids. J lost 0 bases, V lost 6 bases, and 3 bases had no gene match. The germline CDR1 and CDR2 sequences are LNHDA and SQIVND (reference sequence). The CDR3 region is CASRSSGRASYEQYF. Written as DNA, the CDR3 is TGTGCCAGTAGATCTAGCGGGAGGGCCTCCTACGAGCAGTACTTC.

The chain is built from TRBV10-3 and TRBJ1-5; no clear D. The germline V gene has CDR1 ENHRY and CDR2 SYGVKD. The CDR3 has 12 amino acids. V lost 4 bases and J lost 5, with 6 bases in between. The CDR3 DNA is TGTGCCATCAGTGTTGTAGATCAGCCCCAGCATTTT. Translation gives CAISVVDQPQHF.

This rearrangement joins TRBV9 to TRBJ2-5; possible D gene TRBD2, 6 bases. CDR1 is SGDLS and CDR2 is YYNGEE in the germline V gene. V was clipped by 4 bases and J by 2 bases, with 18 bases between them. The length of the CDR3 is 16 residues. The DNA of the CDR3 is TGTGCCAGCAGCCCGCCTGGGGGGAATGAACAAGAGACCCAGTACTTC. Its translation is CASSPPGGNEQETQYF.

This chain links TRBV20-1 with TRBJ1-6; 7 bases are shared with TRBD1. After removal of 6 bases from V and 0 bases from J, the junction contained 8 bases not matched to a gene. CDR1 is DFQATT, CDR2 SNEGSKA, per germline (reference sequence). This CDR3 contains 16 residues. CDR3 sequence: CSALTGSSSYNSPLHF. The CDR3 nucleotides read TGCAGTGCCCTGACAGGGTCCAGCTCCTATAATTCACCCCTCCACTTT.

V is TRBV2 and J is TRBJ1-1; no clear D. Trimming left V 5 bases short and J 7 bases short, with 26 bases between. This CDR3 region has 17 residues. CDR1 SNHLY and CDR2 FYNNEI come from the germline V gene. The CDR3 sequence is CASSQPGQRASDGEAFF. In DNA form, the CDR3 reads TGTGCCAGCAGTCAGCCAGGCCAGCGCGCTTCCGACGGTGAAGCTTTCTTT.

Only a few counts were recorded for this clonotype. The chain joins TRBV14 to TRBJ2-5, with D tentatively TRBD2 (6 bases). CDR3 length equals 14 residues. Between the trimmed V and J ends, which lost 4 bases and 5 bases, there was a span of 14 bases. Germline V gene data show CDR1 as SGHDN and CDR2 as FVKESK. The CDR3 sequence: CASSRGGFKETQYF. The CDR3 nucleotides are TGTGCCAGCAGCCGAGGAGGGTTCAAGGAGACCCAGTACTTC.

With respect to this clonotype: The junction departs from the called germline gene at one end, perhaps through a read error. The chain couples TRBV5-1 to TRBJ1-6; a weak D match, TRBD1 (5 bases). The germline CDR1 and CDR2 sequences are SGHRS and YFSETQ. The CDR3 spans 14 residues. CDR3 in amino acids: CASSLAGWESPLHF. The CDR3 nucleotides are TGTGCCAGCAGCTTAGCAGGGTGGGAGTCACCCCTCCACTTT.

A word on this clonotype: The junction differs from germline at one of its ends, possibly a read error. The rearrangement links TRBV29-1 to TRBJ2-7; 11 bases match TRBD1. The CDR3 covers 14 residues. Per germline, CDR1 SQVTM and CDR2 ANQGSEA. CDR3 nucleotide sequence: TGCAGCGTTGTTGGGGGACAGGGGGTGCACGAGCGGTACTTC. Translation: CSVVGGQGVHERYF.

In its sample, this clonotype was seen a few times. The V call is TRBV29-1, the J call TRBJ2-5; TRBD1 matches 7 bases. Germline CDR1 is SQVTM and CDR2 is ANQGSEA. The length of the CDR3 is 15 residues. V trimming: 0 bases; J trimming: 5 bases; junction bases outside the gene matches: 9. The CDR3, as DNA: TGCAGCGTTGAAGATCGAGGGGGCAACCGGGAGACCCAGTACTTC. It encodes CSVEDRGGNRETQYF.

This chain uses TRBV20-1 with TRBJ1-2; tentative D call: TRBD1 (6 bases). V lost 0 bases and J 8 bases, leaving 13 bases between the germline ends. This CDR3 spans 13 amino acids. Germline V gene lookup returns CDR1 DFQATT and CDR2 SNEGSKA (reference sequence). The CDR3 here is CSARDPTGSGYTF. The CDR3 DNA follows: TGCAGTGCTAGAGACCCGACAGGCTCCGGCTACACCTTC.

The V call is TRBV15, the J call TRBJ1-6, with 8 bases aligning to TRBD1. Germline loops: CDR1 LNHNV, CDR2 YYDKDF (reference sequence). The CDR3 is made up of 16 amino acids. The J segment lost 6 bases and the V segment lost 5 bases, leaving 9 bases of the junction unmatched. CDR3 DNA sequence: TGTGCCACCAGCGGACCAGGGGGCGCTATTAATTCACCCCTCCACTTT. Its protein is CATSGPGGAINSPLHF.

This clonotype came up a few times. The gene calls are TRBV2 and TRBJ1-6, with D unresolved. The CDR3 runs to 17 residues. The germline V and J ends were trimmed by 4 bases and 0 bases, with 13 bases remaining between them. Germline assignment: CDR1 SNHLY and CDR2 FYNNEI. CDR3 nucleotide sequence: TGTGCCAGCAGTGTGGGAGACGCGAGCTCCTATAATTCACCCCTCCACTTT. This encodes CASSVGDASSYNSPLHF.

The J gene is TRBJ1-2, the V gene TRBV6-5; no reliable D call. Trimming removed 5 bases at V and 1 base at J, with 8 bases between. The CDR3 is 13 amino acids. Germline assignment: CDR1 MNHEY and CDR2 SVGAGI. This CDR3 reads CASSEDLNYGYTF. DNA of the CDR3: TGTGCCAGCAGTGAGGACCTTAACTATGGCTACACCTTC.

In its sample, this clonotype was seen a few times. The chain has TRBV2 and TRBJ1-5, with a tentative D call TRBD1 (5 bases). CDR1 is SNHLY, CDR2 FYNNEI, per germline. Trimming stripped 6 bases from V and 5 bases from J, with 14 bases between. The CDR3 is made up of 14 amino acids. CDR3 nucleotides: TGTGCCAGCAGCCAATCGGAGGGGTATCAGCCCCAGCATTTT. The encoded protein is CASSQSEGYQPQHF.

The J gene is TRBJ2-7, the V gene TRBV5-6; no clear D. The CDR3 is made up of 18 amino acids. CDR1 is SGHDT and CDR2 is YYEEEE in the germline V gene. V lost 0 bases to trimming and J lost 1 base, with 20 bases between them. CDR3 DNA: TGTGCCAGCAGCTTGGTACGGAACTTCCCAGGAACTTCCTACGAGCAGTACTTC. Its translation is CASSLVRNFPGTSYEQYF.

As regards this clonotype: One junction end does not reproduce the germline sequence, and a read error may be involved. The rearrangement uses TRBV24-1 and TRBJ1-1; TRBD1 aligns across 7 bases. Germline CDR1 is KGHDR and CDR2 is SFDVKD. CDR3 length: 14 residues. This chain's CDR3 is CSARSTGDVTEALF. The CDR3 bases are TGCAGTGCTAGGAGTACAGGGGATGTGACTGAAGCTCTCTTT.

This chain joins TRBV7-6 and TRBJ1-1; TRBD1 agrees at 8 bases. V was clipped by 5 bases and J by 1 base; unmatched bases: 3. This CDR3 is built from 14 residues. CDR1 is SGHVS and CDR2 is FNYEAQ in the germline V gene. CDR3 protein: CASSKGTGNTEAFF. In DNA, the CDR3 is TGTGCCAGCAGCAAGGGGACAGGGAACACTGAAGCTTTCTTT. Supplemented by reference TRBV7-6 and TRBJ1-1, the full variable domain reads GAGVSQSPRYKVTKRGQDVALRCDPISGHVSLYWYRQALGQGPEFLTYFNYEAQQDKSGLPNDRFSAERPEGSISTLTIQRTEQRDSAMYRCASSKGTGNTEAFFGQGTRLTVV.

This clonotype has more than one count but fewer than ten. The chain links TRBV2 to TRBJ1-4, with a weak D call TRBD1 (5 bases). Germline V CDR1 and CDR2: SNHLY, FYNNEI. This CDR3 contains 13 residues. V shed 4 bases and J shed 8 bases, with 11 bases lying between them. The CDR3 sequence is CASSAGRGEKLFF. Here the CDR3 DNA reads TGTGCCAGCAGTGCAGGGCGAGGGGAAAAACTGTTTTTT.

This clonotype came up a few times. This chain uses TRBV20-1 with TRBJ2-5; maybe TRBD1 (5 bases). This CDR3 has 13 residues. V was trimmed by 6 bases and J by 2 bases, leaving 13 bases between them. Germline loops: CDR1 DFQATT, CDR2 SNEGSKA (reference sequence). The DNA of the CDR3 is TGCAGTGCCACTACAGGTCTTCAAGAGACCCAGTACTTC. Protein sequence: CSATTGLQETQYF.

This clonotype turned up a few times. CDR3 amino acids: CASSLREGSYEQYF. As DNA, the CDR3 is TGTGCCAGCAGCTTAAGGGAGGGCTCCTACGAGCAGTACTTC. This chain links TRBV7-8 with TRBJ2-7; 7 nucleotides line up with TRBD2. The CDR3 is 14 amino acids. V lost 2 bases to trimming and J lost 0 bases; unmatched junction nucleotides: 1. Germline V gives CDR1 SGHVS, CDR2 FQNEAQ.

This sequence joins TRBV2 and TRBJ1-2, with D maybe TRBD1 (5 bases). Germline V gene lookup returns CDR1 SNHLY and CDR2 FYNNEI. V was clipped by 6 bases and J by 4 bases, with 15 bases between them. The CDR3 is 14 amino acids. The CDR3 loop reads CASSESGTGYGYTF. The CDR3 DNA sequence: TGTGCCAGCAGCGAATCCGGGACGGGCTATGGCTACACCTTC.

The chain recombines TRBV12-3 or TRBV12-4 with TRBJ1-5; D perhaps matches TRBD1 (5 bases). V dropped 7 bases and J dropped 11 bases, with 18 bases sitting between them. This CDR3 has 13 residues. CDR3 in DNA: TGTGCCAGCACCAGGACACGGACGGAGACCCAGCATTTT. Its translation is CASTRTRTETQHF.

This rearrangement joins TRBV15 to TRBJ1-3, with 7 nucleotides matching TRBD1. Germline CDR1 LNHNV, CDR2 YYDKDF (reference sequence). The CDR3 sequence is 17 residues long. After removal of 0 bases from V and 0 bases from J, the junction contained 5 bases not matched to a gene. The CDR3 loop reads CATSRDQGQSSGNTIYF. The CDR3 DNA reads TGTGCCACCAGCAGAGATCAGGGACAGAGCTCTGGAAACACCATATATTTT.

The rearrangement joins TRBV29-1 to TRBJ2-1, with D unclear. The end of the DNA fits TRBJ2-7 better, so the J call may be wrong. CDR3 size: 11 residues. Per germline, CDR1 SQVTM and CDR2 ANQGSEA. Here the CDR3 DNA reads TGCAGCGTCGCTAAGCAAGGTGAGCAGTACTTC. Protein sequence: CSVAKQGEQYF.

The chain couples TRBV27 to TRBJ2-5; 10 nucleotides align to TRBD1. CDR3 length: 14 residues. V trimming: 10 bases; J trimming: 1 base; junction bases outside the gene matches: 6. Germline CDR1 MNHEY, CDR2 SMNVEV (reference sequence). As DNA, the CDR3 is TGTGCCACTTCGACAGGGGGCTCCCAAGAGACCCAGTACTTC. This translates into CATSTGGSQETQYF.

This clonotype has just a few counts. The gene calls are TRBV7-8 and TRBJ1-5, with a weak D call TRBD1 (6 bases). V shed 1 base and J shed 0 bases, with 10 bases lying between them. The CDR3 sequence is 16 residues long. Germline V gene lookup returns CDR1 SGHVS and CDR2 FQNEAQ. CDR3 DNA sequence: TGTGCCAGCAGCTTAGAGGGGGACTTTAGCAATCAGCCCCAGCATTTT. Translating it yields CASSLEGDFSNQPQHF.

The V and J genes are TRBV7-2 and TRBJ1-2; TRBD1 is a possible D gene (6 bases). V was clipped by 4 bases and J by 0 bases, with 9 bases between them. The CDR3 length is 14 residues. Germline lookup yields CDR1 SGHTA and CDR2 FQGNSA. CDR3 loop: CASSWDKSNYGYTF. The CDR3 DNA reads TGTGCCAGCAGCTGGGACAAGTCTAACTATGGCTACACCTTC.